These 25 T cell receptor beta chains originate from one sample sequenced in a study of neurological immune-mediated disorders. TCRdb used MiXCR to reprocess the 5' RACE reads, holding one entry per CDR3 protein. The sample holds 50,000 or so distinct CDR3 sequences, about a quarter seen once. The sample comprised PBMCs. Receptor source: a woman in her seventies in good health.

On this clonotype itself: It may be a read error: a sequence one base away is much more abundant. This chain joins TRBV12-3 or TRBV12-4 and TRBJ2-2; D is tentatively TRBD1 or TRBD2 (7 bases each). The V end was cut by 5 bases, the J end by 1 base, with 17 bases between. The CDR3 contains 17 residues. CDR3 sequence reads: CASSTQTGRVNTGELFF. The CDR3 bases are TGTGCCAGCAGTACCCAGACAGGGAGGGTGAACACCGGGGAGCTGTTTTTT.

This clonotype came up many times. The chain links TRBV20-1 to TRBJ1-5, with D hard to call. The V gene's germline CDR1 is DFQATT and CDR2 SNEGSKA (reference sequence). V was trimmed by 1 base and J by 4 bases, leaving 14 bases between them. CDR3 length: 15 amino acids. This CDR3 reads CSARGKGSGNQPQHF. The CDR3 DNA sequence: TGCAGTGCTAGAGGGAAGGGTTCAGGAAATCAGCCCCAGCATTTT.

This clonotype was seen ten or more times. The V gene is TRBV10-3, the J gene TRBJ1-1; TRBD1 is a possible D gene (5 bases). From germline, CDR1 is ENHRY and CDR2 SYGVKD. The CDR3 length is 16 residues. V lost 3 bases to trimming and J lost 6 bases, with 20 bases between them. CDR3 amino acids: CAISEGAGLGVAEAFF. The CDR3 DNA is TGTGCCATCAGTGAAGGGGCAGGGCTGGGAGTCGCTGAAGCTTTCTTT.

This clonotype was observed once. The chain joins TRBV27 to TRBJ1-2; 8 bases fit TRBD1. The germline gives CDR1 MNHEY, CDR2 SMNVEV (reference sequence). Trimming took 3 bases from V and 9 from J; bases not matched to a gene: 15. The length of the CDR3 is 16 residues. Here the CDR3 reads CASSFSGRTGSYCYTF. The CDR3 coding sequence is TGTGCCAGCAGTTTTTCCGGGCGGACAGGGAGTTATTGCTACACCTTC.

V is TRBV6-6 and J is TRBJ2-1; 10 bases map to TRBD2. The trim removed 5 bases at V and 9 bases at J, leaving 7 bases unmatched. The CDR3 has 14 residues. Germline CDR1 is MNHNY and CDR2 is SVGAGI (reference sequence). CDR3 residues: CASSLSGRSGEQFF. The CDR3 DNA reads TGTGCCAGCAGTCTTAGCGGGAGGTCAGGTGAGCAGTTCTTC.

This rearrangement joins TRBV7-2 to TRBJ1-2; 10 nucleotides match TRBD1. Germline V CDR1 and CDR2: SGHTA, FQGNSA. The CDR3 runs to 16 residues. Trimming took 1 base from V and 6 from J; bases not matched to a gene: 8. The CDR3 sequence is CASSLEPTGGIDGYTF. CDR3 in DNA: TGTGCCAGCAGCTTAGAACCGACAGGGGGCATTGATGGCTACACCTTC.

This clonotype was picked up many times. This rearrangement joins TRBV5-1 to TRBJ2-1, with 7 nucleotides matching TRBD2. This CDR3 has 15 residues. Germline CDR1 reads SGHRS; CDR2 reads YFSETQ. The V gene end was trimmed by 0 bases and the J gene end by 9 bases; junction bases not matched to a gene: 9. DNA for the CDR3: TGCGCCAGCAGCTTGGATGGACTAGTTGGAAGTGAGCAGTTCTTC. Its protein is CASSLDGLVGSEQFF.

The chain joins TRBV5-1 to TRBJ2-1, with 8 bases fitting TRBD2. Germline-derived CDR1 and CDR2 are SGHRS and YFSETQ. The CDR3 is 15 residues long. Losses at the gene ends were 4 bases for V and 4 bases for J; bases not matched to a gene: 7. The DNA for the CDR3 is TGCGCCAGCAGCCCCGCCGGGGGGGGATACAATGAGCAGTTCTTC. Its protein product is CASSPAGGGYNEQFF.

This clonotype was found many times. CDR3 sequence reads: CASSLRIGELFF. The DNA of the CDR3 is TGTGCCAGCAGCTTAAGGATCGGGGAGCTGTTTTTT. The V gene is TRBV7-2, the J gene TRBJ2-2; D gene unclear. The V gene lost 2 bases and the J gene lost 7 bases, with 5 bases spanning the gap. The CDR3 runs 12 residues. CDR1 is SGHTA, CDR2 FQGNSA, per germline.

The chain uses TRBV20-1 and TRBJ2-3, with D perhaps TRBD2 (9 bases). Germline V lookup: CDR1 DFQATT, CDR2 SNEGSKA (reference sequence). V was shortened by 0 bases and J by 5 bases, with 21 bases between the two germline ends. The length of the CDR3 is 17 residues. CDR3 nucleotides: TGCAGTGCTAGAGATAAGGGGCGGGAGGGACAGGTAGATACGCAGTATTTT. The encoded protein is CSARDKGREGQVDTQYF.

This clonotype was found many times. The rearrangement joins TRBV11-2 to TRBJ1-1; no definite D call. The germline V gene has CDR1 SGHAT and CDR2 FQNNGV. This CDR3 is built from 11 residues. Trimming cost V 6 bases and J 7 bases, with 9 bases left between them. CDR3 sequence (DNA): TGTGCCAGCAGGGGAGGGCTTGAAGCTTTCTTT. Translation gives CASRGGLEAFF. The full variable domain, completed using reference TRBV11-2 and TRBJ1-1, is EAGVAQSPRYKIIEKRQSVAFWCNPISGHATLYWYQQILGQGPKLLIQFQNNGVVDDSQLPKDRFSAERLKGVDSTLKIQPAKLEDSAVYLCASRGGLEAFFGQGTRLTVV.

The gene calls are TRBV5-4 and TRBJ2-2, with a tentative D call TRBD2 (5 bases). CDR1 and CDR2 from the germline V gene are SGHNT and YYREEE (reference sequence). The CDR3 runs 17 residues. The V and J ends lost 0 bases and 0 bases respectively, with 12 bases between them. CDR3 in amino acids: CASSLEPAGANTGELFF. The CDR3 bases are TGTGCCAGCAGCTTGGAACCTGCGGGTGCGAACACCGGGGAGCTGTTTTTT. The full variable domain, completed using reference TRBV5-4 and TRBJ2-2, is ETGVTQSPTHLIKTRGQQVTLRCSSQSGHNTVSWYQQALGQGPQFIFQYYREEENGRGNFPPRFSGLQFPNYSSELNVNALELDDSALYLCASSLEPAGANTGELFFGEGSRLTVL.

The CDR3 nucleotides read TGTGCCAGCAGTTTGACAGGGGTTGAGGATGAGCAGTTCTTC. Encoded protein: CASSLTGVEDEQFF. The rearrangement links TRBV27 to TRBJ2-1, with 8 bases fitting TRBD1. Germline V gene sequence: CDR1 MNHEY, CDR2 SMNVEV (reference sequence). The trim removed 3 bases at V and 8 bases at J, leaving 6 bases unmatched. The CDR3 runs 14 residues.

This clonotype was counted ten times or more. The CDR3 bases are TGTGCCACCAGCAGAGTGAGGCGGGAGGGGGAGACCCAGTACTTC. This encodes CATSRVRREGETQYF. This chain joins TRBV15 and TRBJ2-5; 9 positions agree with TRBD2. This CDR3 region has 15 residues. V lost 1 base to trimming and J lost 5 bases; unmatched junction nucleotides: 5. The germline CDR1 and CDR2 sequences are LNHNV and YYDKDF (reference sequence).

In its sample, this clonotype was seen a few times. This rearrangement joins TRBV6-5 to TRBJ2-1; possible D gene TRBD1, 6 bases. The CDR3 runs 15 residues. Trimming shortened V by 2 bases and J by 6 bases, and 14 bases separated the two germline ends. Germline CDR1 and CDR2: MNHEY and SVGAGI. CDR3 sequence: CASSYHRQVGNEQFF. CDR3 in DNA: TGTGCCAGCAGTTACCACCGACAGGTCGGCAATGAGCAGTTCTTC.

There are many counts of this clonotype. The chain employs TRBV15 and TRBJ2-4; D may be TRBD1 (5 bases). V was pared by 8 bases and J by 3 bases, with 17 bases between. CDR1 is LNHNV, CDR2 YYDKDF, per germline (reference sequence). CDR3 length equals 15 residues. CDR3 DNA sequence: TGTGCCACCGGGGCAGGGTGGTCTGGCAAAAACATTCAGTACTTC. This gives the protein CATGAGWSGKNIQYF. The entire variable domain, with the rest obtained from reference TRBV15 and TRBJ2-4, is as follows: DAMVIQNPRYQVTQFGKPVTLSCSQTLNHNVMYWYQQKSSQAPKLLFHYYDKDFNNEADTPDNFQSRRPNTSFCFLDIRSPGLGDTAMYLCATGAGWSGKNIQYFGAGTRLSVL.

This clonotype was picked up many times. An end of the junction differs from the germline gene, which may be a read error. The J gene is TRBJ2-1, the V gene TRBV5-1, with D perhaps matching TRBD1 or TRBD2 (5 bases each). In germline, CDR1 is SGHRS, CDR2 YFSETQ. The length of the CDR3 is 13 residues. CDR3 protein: CASSLGRDGIEIF. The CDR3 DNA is TGCGCCAGCAGCTTGGGACGGGACGGGATCGAGATCTTC. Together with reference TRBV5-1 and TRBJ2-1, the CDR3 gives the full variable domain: KAGVTQTPRYLIKTRGQQVTLSCSPISGHRSVSWYQQTPGQGLQFLFEYFSETQRNKGNFPGRFSGRQFSNSRSEMNVSTLELGDSALYLCASSLGRDGIEIFGPGTRLTVL.

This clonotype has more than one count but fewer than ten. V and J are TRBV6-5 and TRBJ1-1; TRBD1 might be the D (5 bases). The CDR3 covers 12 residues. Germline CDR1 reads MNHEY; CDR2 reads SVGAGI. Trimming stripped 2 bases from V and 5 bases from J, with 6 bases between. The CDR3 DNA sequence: TGTGCCAGCAGTTACGGGGGAACTGAAGCTTTCTTT. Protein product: CASSYGGTEAFF.

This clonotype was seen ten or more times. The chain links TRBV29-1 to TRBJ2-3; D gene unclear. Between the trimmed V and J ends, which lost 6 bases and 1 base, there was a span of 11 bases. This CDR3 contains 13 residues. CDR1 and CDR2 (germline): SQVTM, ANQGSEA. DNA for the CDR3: TGCAGCGTGGATAGAGGAGGCACAGATACGCAGTATTTT. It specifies CSVDRGGTDTQYF.

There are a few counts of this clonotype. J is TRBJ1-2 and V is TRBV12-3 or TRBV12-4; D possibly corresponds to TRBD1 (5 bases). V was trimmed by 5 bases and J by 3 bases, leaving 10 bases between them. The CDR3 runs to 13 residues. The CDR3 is CASSQGNDYGYTF. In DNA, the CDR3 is TGTGCCAGCAGTCAGGGAAACGACTATGGCTACACCTTC.

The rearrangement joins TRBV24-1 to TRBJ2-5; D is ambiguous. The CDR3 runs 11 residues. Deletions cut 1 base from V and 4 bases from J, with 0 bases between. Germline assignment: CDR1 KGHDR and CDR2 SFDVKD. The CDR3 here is CATSDLETQYF. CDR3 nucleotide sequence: TGTGCCACCAGTGATTTAGAGACCCAGTACTTC.

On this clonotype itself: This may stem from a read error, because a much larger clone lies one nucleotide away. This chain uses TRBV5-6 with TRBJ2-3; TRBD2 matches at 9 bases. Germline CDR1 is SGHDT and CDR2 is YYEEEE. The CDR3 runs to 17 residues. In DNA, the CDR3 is TGTACCAGCACCCGGGGCTCAGCGGGAGGAGGCCTGGGCACGCAGTATTTT. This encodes CTSTRGSAGGGLGTQYF. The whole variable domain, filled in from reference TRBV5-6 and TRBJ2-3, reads DAGVTQSPTHLIKTRGQQVTLRCSPKSGHDTVSWYQQALGQGPQFIFQYYEEEERQRGNFPDRFSGHQFPNYSSELNVNALLLGDSALYLCTSTRGSAGGGLGTQYFGPGTRLTVL.

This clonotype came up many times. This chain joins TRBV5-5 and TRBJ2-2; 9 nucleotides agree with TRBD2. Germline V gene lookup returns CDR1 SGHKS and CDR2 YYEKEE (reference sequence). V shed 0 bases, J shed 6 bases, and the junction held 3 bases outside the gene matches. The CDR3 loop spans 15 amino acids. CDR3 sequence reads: CASSLAAGGAGELFF. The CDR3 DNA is TGTGCCAGCAGCTTGGCGGCGGGAGGGGCCGGGGAGCTGTTTTTT. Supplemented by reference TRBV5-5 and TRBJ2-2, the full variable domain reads DAGVTQSPTHLIKTRGQQVTLRCSPISGHKSVSWYQQVLGQGPQFIFQYYEKEERGRGNFPDRFSARQFPNYSSELNVNALLLGDSALYLCASSLAAGGAGELFFGEGSRLTVL.

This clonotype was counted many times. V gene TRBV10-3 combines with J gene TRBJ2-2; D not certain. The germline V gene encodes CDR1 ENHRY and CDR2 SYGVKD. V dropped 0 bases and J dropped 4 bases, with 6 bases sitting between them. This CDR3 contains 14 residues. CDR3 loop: CAISESKPTGELFF. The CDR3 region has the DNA TGTGCCATCAGTGAGTCGAAGCCCACCGGGGAGCTGTTTTTT.

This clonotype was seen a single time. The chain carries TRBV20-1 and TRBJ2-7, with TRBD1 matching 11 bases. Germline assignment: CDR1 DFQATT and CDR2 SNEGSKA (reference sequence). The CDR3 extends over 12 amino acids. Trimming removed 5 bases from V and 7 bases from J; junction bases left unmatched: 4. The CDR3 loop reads CSAPGQGDEQYF. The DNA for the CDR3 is TGCAGTGCTCCGGGACAGGGGGATGAGCAGTACTTC.